What follows are 20 T cell receptor beta chains derived from one specimen sequenced in a study of cytomegalovirus exposure and HLA in healthy donors. Both 60 Vbeta primers and 13 Jbeta primers went into the PCR. Method: immunoSEQ multiplex PCR; TCRdb's copy keeps in-frame clones and lacks some. The sample lists 140,000 or so clones, around three quarters seen once, with less than 2% in the top ten. The specimen was PBMCs. Source of these receptors: a man aged 40-55 years in good health and CMV-seronegative.

The rearrangement links TRBV14 to TRBJ1-5; D unresolved. Trimming cost V 0 bases and J 5 bases, with 5 bases left between them. Germline V CDR1 and CDR2: SGHDN, FVKESK. The CDR3 contains 13 residues. For the CDR3, the DNA is TGTGCCAGCAGCCAAGACCATTATCAGCCCCAGCATTTT. As protein: CASSQDHYQPQHF. Variable domain in full (rest from reference TRBV14 and TRBJ1-5): EAGVTQFPSHSVIEKGQTVTLRCDPISGHDNLYWYRRVMGKEIKFLLHFVKESKQDESGMPNNRFLAERTGGTYSTLKVQPAELEDSGVYFCASSQDHYQPQHFGDGTRLSIL.

The V call is TRBV30, the J call TRBJ2-4; 7 bases are a match to TRBD2. Germline V gives CDR1 GTSNPN, CDR2 SVGIG (reference sequence). V gave up 2 bases and J gave up 12 bases; unmatched junction bases: 13. This CDR3 is built from 14 residues. The CDR3 DNA reads TGTGCCTGGAGTTTTGGCGGGGGACCCGAGAGTCAGTACTTC. This encodes CAWSFGGGPESQYF.

The chain carries TRBV30 and TRBJ1-2; 8 bases are a match to TRBD1. In germline, CDR1 is GTSNPN, CDR2 SVGIG (reference sequence). V lost 3 bases, J lost 8 bases, and 14 bases stayed unmatched. The CDR3 covers 15 residues. CDR3 sequence (DNA): TGTGCCTGGAGGCAAGCGTCCGCAGGGGGCGCGGGCTACACCTTC. It is translated as CAWRQASAGGAGYTF.

The chain combines TRBV7-9 with TRBJ2-1; 11 bases line up with TRBD2. This CDR3 comprises 16 residues. V dropped 1 base and J dropped 7; count of bases not matched to a gene: 6. The germline gives CDR1 SEHNR, CDR2 FQNEAQ (reference sequence). The CDR3 is CASSLVLAGVNNEQFF. CDR3 in DNA: TGTGCCAGCAGCTTAGTACTAGCGGGAGTCAATAATGAGCAGTTCTTC.

In regard to this clone: One end of the junction is discordant with germline, which a read error may explain. The chain carries TRBV27 and TRBJ2-6; TRBD1 is a possible D gene (5 bases). The CDR3 spans 14 residues. The germline V gene encodes CDR1 MNHEY and CDR2 SMNVEV (reference sequence). Here the CDR3 reads CASSTPSGANGLTF. The CDR3 DNA is TGTGCCAGCAGTACCCCGTCTGGGGCCAACGGCCTGACTTTC.

The chain joins TRBV18 to TRBJ2-3, with D possibly being TRBD2 (7 bases). The V end lost 6 bases, the J end lost 5 bases, and 15 bases lay between the germline ends. Germline loops: CDR1 KGHSH, CDR2 LQKENI. The CDR3 sequence is 14 residues long. The chain's CDR3 is CASSEGGGLDTQYF. The CDR3 DNA reads as TGTGCCAGCTCGGAGGGGGGGGGCCTAGATACGCAGTATTTT.

The J gene is TRBJ2-1, the V gene TRBV6-1, with TRBD2 matching over 8 bases. Losses at the gene ends were 4 bases for V and 6 bases for J; bases not matched to a gene: 5. The V gene's germline CDR1 is MNHNS and CDR2 SASEGT. The CDR3 covers 14 residues. The CDR3 region has the DNA TGTGCCAGCAGTGTGGCGGGAGGAGGCAATGAGCAGTTCTTC. Translated, it gives CASSVAGGGNEQFF.

The V and J genes are TRBV19 and TRBJ2-1, with D possibly matching TRBD1 (5 bases). CDR1 and CDR2 from the germline V gene are LNHDA and SQIVND (reference sequence). The CDR3 is 17 amino acids. The V gene lost 5 bases and the J gene lost 5 bases, with 22 bases spanning the gap. The CDR3 is CASSSAGSPKTNNEQFF. The CDR3, as DNA: TGTGCCAGTAGTTCCGCAGGGTCACCCAAAACGAACAATGAGCAGTTCTTC.

The chain has TRBV9 and TRBJ2-2; 7 bases agree with TRBD1. Germline V gene data show CDR1 as SGDLS and CDR2 as YYNGEE. The V and J ends lost 1 base and 5 bases, in that order; junction bases with no gene match: 2. The length of the CDR3 is 14 residues. In DNA, the CDR3 is TGTGCCAGCAGCGTAATGGGACAGACCGGGGAGCTGTTTTTT. Protein: CASSVMGQTGELFF.

This chain connects TRBV28 to TRBJ2-3; D is perhaps TRBD2 (5 bases). The germline V gene has CDR1 MDHEN and CDR2 SYDVKM. The CDR3 extends over 16 amino acids. Trimming stripped 8 bases from V and 0 bases from J, with 18 bases between. In nucleotides, the CDR3 is TGTGCCAGCCCCCCCCTCGGGGAAATTAGCACAGATACGCAGTATTTT. Translation: CASPPLGEISTDTQYF.

With regard to this clone: Compared with germline, one end of the junction differs, possibly owing to a read error. The J gene is TRBJ2-3, the V gene TRBV2; tentative D call: TRBD2 (6 bases). The V gene's germline CDR1 is SNHLY and CDR2 FYNNEI. The CDR3 is 16 residues long. The CDR3 sequence is CASSEEEGSSADTQYF. CDR3 DNA sequence: TGTGCTAGCAGTGAAGAGGAGGGATCTAGCGCAGATACGCAGTATTTT. The full variable domain, completed using reference TRBV2 and TRBJ2-3, is EPEVTQTPSHQVTQMGQEVILRCVPISNHLYFYWYRQILGQKVEFLVSFYNNEISEKSEIFDDQFSVERPDGSNFTLKIRSTKLEDSAMYFCASSEEEGSSADTQYFGPGTRLTVL.

This chain uses TRBV5-1 with TRBJ2-7; D may be TRBD2 (5 bases). Germline CDR1 reads SGHRS; CDR2 reads YFSETQ. The CDR3 has 13 amino acids. V lost 4 bases and J 2 bases, leaving 10 bases between the germline ends. The CDR3 spells CASSPDGTYEQYF. The CDR3 bases are TGCGCCAGCAGCCCCGACGGGACCTACGAGCAGTACTTC.

The chain carries TRBV10-1 and TRBJ2-1; 7 nucleotides align to TRBD1. The CDR3 has 16 amino acids. V shed 0 bases, J shed 6 bases, and the junction held 8 bases outside the gene matches. Germline V lookup: CDR1 WNHNN, CDR2 SYGVQD (reference sequence). For the CDR3, the DNA is TGCGCCAGCAGTGAGTCGCGACAGGGTCTGGGCAATGAGCAGTTCTTC. Amino acid sequence: CASSESRQGLGNEQFF.

The genes are TRBV5-6 and TRBJ2-1; D ambiguous. The CDR3 length is 13 residues. Trimming stripped 6 bases from V and 3 bases from J, with 10 bases between. Germline-derived CDR1 and CDR2 are SGHDT and YYEEEE. The CDR3 spells CASTNTLYNEQFF. CDR3 DNA: TGTGCCAGCACAAACACCCTCTACAATGAGCAGTTCTTC.

This clone was counted only a few times. The gene calls are TRBV28 and TRBJ1-4, with D possibly TRBD1 on 5 matching bases. The CDR3 is 14 residues long. Trimming cost V 6 bases and J 4 bases, with 12 bases left between them. CDR1 and CDR2 (germline): MDHEN, SYDVKM. The CDR3 protein is CASRGEQLNEKLFF. The CDR3 region has the DNA TGTGCCAGCAGAGGGGAACAACTTAATGAAAAACTGTTTTTT.

The CDR3 nucleotides read TGTGCCAGCAGTGAAGGGCACAGGGGTTATGGCTACACCTTC. Translation: CASSEGHRGYGYTF. The chain employs TRBV6-1 and TRBJ1-2; 7 positions agree with TRBD1. V shed 1 base, J shed 5 bases, and the junction held 4 bases outside the gene matches. Germline loops: CDR1 MNHNS, CDR2 SASEGT. The CDR3 covers 14 residues.

This clone was found a few times. The gene calls are TRBV28 and TRBJ2-4; 9 positions match TRBD2. The germline V gene has CDR1 MDHEN and CDR2 SYDVKM. V was clipped by 9 bases and J by 6 bases; unmatched bases: 3. The CDR3 is made up of 12 amino acids. CDR3 loop: CASSGGTNIQYF. The DNA of the CDR3 is TGTGCCAGTAGCGGGGGAACAAACATTCAGTACTTC.

The rearrangement uses TRBV19 and TRBJ2-1; possibly TRBD1 for D (5 bases). Trimming took off 7 bases at V and 0 bases at J, with 13 bases between the two ends. The CDR3 covers 15 residues. Germline V gene lookup returns CDR1 LNHDA and CDR2 SQIVND (reference sequence). CDR3 in amino acids: CASTNRPTSYNEQFF. CDR3 coding DNA: TGTGCCAGTACCAACAGGCCTACCTCCTACAATGAGCAGTTCTTC.

The V call is TRBV6-6, the J call TRBJ2-1, with TRBD2 matching 13 bases. Germline-derived CDR1 and CDR2 are MNHNY and SVGAGI (reference sequence). V was pared by 6 bases and J by 8 bases, with 7 bases of the junction left unmatched. This CDR3 comprises 15 residues. CDR3 bases: TGTGCCAGCAGCTCCGGACTAGCGGGAGCCCATGAGCAGTTCTTC. Translating gives CASSSGLAGAHEQFF.

This clone has a handful of counts. The rearrangement joins TRBV15 to TRBJ1-1; 10 bases map to TRBD1. Trimming removed 5 bases from V and 4 bases from J; junction bases left unmatched: 7. CDR1 and CDR2 from the germline V gene are LNHNV and YYDKDF (reference sequence). The CDR3 loop spans 15 amino acids. The CDR3 sequence: CATSGRDRGGTEAFF. CDR3 DNA sequence: TGTGCCACCAGCGGTCGGGACAGGGGCGGCACTGAAGCTTTCTTT.